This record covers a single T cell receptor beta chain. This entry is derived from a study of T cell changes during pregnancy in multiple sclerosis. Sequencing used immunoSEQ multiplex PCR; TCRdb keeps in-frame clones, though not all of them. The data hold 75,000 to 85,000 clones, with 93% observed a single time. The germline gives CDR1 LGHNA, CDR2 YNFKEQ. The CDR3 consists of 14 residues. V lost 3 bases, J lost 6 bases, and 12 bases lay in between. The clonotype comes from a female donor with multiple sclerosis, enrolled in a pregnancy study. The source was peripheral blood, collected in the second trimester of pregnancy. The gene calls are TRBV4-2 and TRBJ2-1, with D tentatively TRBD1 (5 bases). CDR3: CASSQNAGLNEQFF. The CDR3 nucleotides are TGTGCCAGCAGCCAGAACGCAGGGCTCAATGAGCAGTTCTTC.